The rows below give T cell receptor beta chains drawn from one sample of a study of shared T cell receptors in the human thymus. The repertoire was sequenced with immunoSEQ multiplex PCR; TCRdb's copy has only in-frame clones and lacks some. The sample includes about 660,000 clones, around nine tenths of them seen just once. Another study also made use of these data, one on human thymus T cells.

Sequenced material: thymocytes. These receptors all come from a boy less than two years old with a congenital heart defect. CDR3s include the opening cysteine and the closing phenylalanine or tryptophan. A D gene is named only where the DNA matches it firmly. The size field is filled for only some rows; it gives once, few, many or a size class.

>NA|TRBV6-5|TRBJ1-4|few
CASGGSSNEKLFF
TGTGCCAGCGGCGGCAGCAGTAATGAAAAACTGTTTTTT
>TRBD2|TRBV19|TRBJ2-7|NA
CASSTVAGAYEQYF
TGTGCCAGTAGTACCGTAGCGGGAGCCTACGAGCAGTACTTC
>TRBD2|TRBV13|TRBJ2-7|NA
CASSYLLAGSYEQYF
TGTGCCAGCAGCTATCTACTAGCGGGAAGCTACGAGCAGTACTTC
>TRBD1|TRBV5-1|TRBJ2-5|NA
CASSLERQGGEDQETQYF
TGCGCCAGCAGCTTGGAGAGACAGGGGGGGGAAGACCAAGAGACCCAGTACTTC
>TRBD1|TRBV6-1|TRBJ2-5|NA
CASSVRDRDFETQYF
TGTGCCAGCAGTGTCCGGGACAGGGATTTTGAGACCCAGTACTTC
>TRBD2|TRBV7-2|TRBJ2-7|NA
CASSLHSGGYEQYF
TGTGCCAGCAGCTTACATAGCGGGGGCTACGAGCAGTACTTC
>TRBD2|TRBV9|TRBJ2-1|NA
CASSTLAGPYNEQFF
TGTGCCAGCAGCACCCTAGCGGGGCCTTACAATGAGCAGTTCTTC
>NA|TRBV6-1|TRBJ2-7|NA
CASSELPWGCEQYF
TGTGCCAGCAGTGAACTCCCGTGGGGCTGCGAGCAGTACTTC
>NA|TRBV5-1|TRBJ2-7|NA
CASSQWLPGVFYEQYF
TGCGCCAGCAGCCAATGGTTGCCAGGGGTTTTCTACGAGCAGTACTTC
>TRBD1|TRBV4-3|TRBJ1-4|NA
CASSHQTGANEKLFF
TGCGCCAGCAGCCACCAGACAGGGGCTAATGAAAAACTGTTTTTT
>TRBD2|TRBV18|TRBJ2-1|NA
CASSPPKTSGKGSYNEQFF
TGTGCCAGCTCACCACCGAAGACTAGCGGGAAGGGTTCCTACAATGAGCAGTTCTTC
>NA|TRBV6-1|TRBJ1-2|NA
CASSEKNSHYGYTF
TGTGCCAGCAGTGAAAAAAACAGCCACTATGGCTACACCTTC
>TRBD2|TRBV9|TRBJ2-3|NA
CASGKTSGRDTQYF
TGTGCCAGCGGGAAGACTAGCGGGAGAGATACGCAGTATTTT
>TRBD2|TRBV5-4|TRBJ2-1|NA
CASSTQERTSGMREQFF
TGTGCCAGCAGTACTCAGGAACGAACTAGCGGGATGCGTGAGCAGTTCTTC
>TRBD2|TRBV4-3|TRBJ2-1|NA
CASSQSGTRAYNEQFF
TGCGCCAGCAGCCAATCCGGGACTAGGGCCTACAATGAGCAGTTCTTC
>TRBD1|TRBV30|TRBJ2-7|NA
CAWSLRGTGHEQYF
TGTGCCTGGAGTCTGCGGGGGACAGGGCATGAGCAGTACTTC
>NA|TRBV7-2|TRBJ1-1|NA
CASSLGGWDTEAFF
TGTGCCAGCAGCTTAGGAGGGTGGGACACTGAAGCTTTCTTT
>TRBD1|TRBV5-1|TRBJ2-6|once
CASSFSIADRECGSGANVLTF
TGCGCCAGCAGCTTCTCGATTGCGGACAGGGAATGCGGCTCTGGGGCCAACGTCCTGACTTTC
>TRBD2|TRBV27|TRBJ2-7|NA
CASSLRVTSGRPPSYEQYF
TGTGCCAGCAGTTTAAGGGTAACTAGCGGGAGGCCCCCCTCCTACGAGCAGTACTTC
>NA|TRBV2|TRBJ2-3|NA
CASSEGLASRTDTQYF
TGTGCCAGCAGTGAAGGGCTAGCGTCTCGCACAGATACGCAGTATTTT
>TRBD2|TRBV5-4|TRBJ2-7|NA
CASSLVREGPYEQYF
TGTGCCAGCAGCTTGGTGCGGGAGGGCCCCTACGAGCAGTACTTC
>NA|TRBV21-1|TRBJ1-2|NA
CASSARVFSMYGYTF
TGTGCCAGCAGCGCCAGGGTATTTTCAATGTATGGCTACACCTTC
>NA|TRBV19|TRBJ1-1|NA
CASSIYTEAFF
TGTGCCAGTAGTATCTACACTGAAGCTTTCTTT
>NA|TRBV5-1|TRBJ2-3|NA
CASSLKAEDTDTQYF
TGCGCCAGCAGCCTCAAAGCGGAGGACACAGATACGCAGTATTTT